This T cell receptor beta chain was profiled in a study of OX40 agonist ivuxolimab in advanced cancers. The V segment lost 2 bases and the J segment 4 bases; nucleotides outside the gene matches: 7. Germline CDR1 is MNHEY and CDR2 is SVGAGI. There are 15 residues in the CDR3. Data came from immunoSEQ multiplex PCR; TCRdb stores just in-frame clones and leaves some out. Here the sample spans 65,000 to 70,000 clones, around 90% being singletons. The chain couples TRBV6-5 to TRBJ2-7, with 8 bases identical to TRBD2. The sequence was collected from an adult with an advanced solid tumor such as melanoma, head and neck, liver or kidney cancer. The material was CD4+ or CD8+ T cells sorted from blood, obtained in a trial of the OX40 agonist ivuxolimab. The CDR3 sequence: CASSYPSGSRYEQYF. Here the CDR3 DNA reads TGTGCCAGCAGTTACCCCAGCGGGAGCAGATACGAGCAGTACTTC.